This TCR beta chain was identified during a study of blood T cell repertoires in COVID-19. Assay: immunoSEQ multiplex PCR; the TCRdb copy retains only in-frame clones and omits some. The top ten clones hold 1.7% of a sample with 350,000 to 400,000 clones, about 90% of them seen once. V was cut by 4 bases and J by 0 bases, with 13 bases left in between. Per the germline V gene, CDR1 is LGHDT and CDR2 is YNNKEL (reference sequence). The CDR3 loop spans 15 amino acids. Participant ages covered 18 to 89 years across about 22 US areas. V gene TRBV3-1 (or the pseudogene TRBV3-2) combines with J gene TRBJ2-7; D uncertain. The sequencing sample was made of PBMCs or T cells enriched from blood (not recorded which). The receptor was derived from a woman aged 25 to 39 who had recovered from COVID-19. CDR3 residues: CASSPPSVSSYEQYF. CDR3 nucleotide sequence: TGTGCCAGCAGCCCCCCCTCCGTCAGCTCCTACGAGCAGTACTTC.